The next 25 T cell receptor beta chains were all read from a single sample in a study of blood T cell repertoires in COVID-19. Here immunoSEQ multiplex PCR was the method, and the copy in TCRdb shows in-frame clones only, minus some. The sample comprises 250,000 or so clones, around 89% of which are singletons, and approximately 4% rests with the top ten. Sequencing was carried out using PBMCs or T cells enriched from blood (not recorded which). The receptors shown here come from a woman in her 30s with acute COVID-19.

The chain uses TRBV4-1 and TRBJ2-7; possibly TRBD2 for D (6 bases). Deletions cut 1 base from V and 4 bases from J, with 11 bases between. CDR1 and CDR2 (germline): MGHRA, YSYEKL. CDR3 length equals 14 residues. For the CDR3, the DNA is TGCGCCAGCAGCCAAGGCGCAGGGAGGTACGAGCAGTACTTC. Amino acid sequence: CASSQGAGRYEQYF.

V gene TRBV7-3 combines with J gene TRBJ2-2, with TRBD1 identical over 7 bases. The CDR3 has 15 residues. Germline lookup yields CDR1 SGHTA and CDR2 FQGTGA. Germline trimming cut 2 bases from V and 7 bases from J; bases unmatched to any gene: 7. The CDR3 DNA reads TGTGCCAGCAGCTTATTCGAGGGGGCGAGCGGGGAGCTGTTTTTT. Protein sequence: CASSLFEGASGELFF.

V is TRBV7-3 and J is TRBJ2-1; no reliable D call. The V gene's germline CDR1 is SGHTA and CDR2 FQGTGA. This CDR3 spans 13 amino acids. V was cut by 3 bases and J by 5 bases, with 8 bases left in between. The CDR3 bases are TGTGCCAGCAGCTTGAAAGGAGACAATGAGCAGTTCTTC. This translates into CASSLKGDNEQFF.

This sequence joins TRBV5-1 and TRBJ1-1; the D is unclear. The CDR3 contains 15 residues. In germline, CDR1 is SGHRS, CDR2 YFSETQ. The V end lost 4 bases, the J end lost 1 base, and 14 bases lay between the germline ends. The CDR3, as DNA: TGCGCCAGCAGCAAAAGACGGAGTACGAACACTGAAGCTTTCTTT. Protein: CASSKRRSTNTEAFF.

The table lists this clone with a count of one. This chain links TRBV5-4 with TRBJ2-2; 8 bases map to TRBD1. CDR1 is SGHNT, CDR2 YYREEE, per germline (reference sequence). V lost 4 bases and J lost 4; bases outside the gene matches: 6. The CDR3 contains 15 residues. Here the CDR3 reads CASSQDRVRTGELFF. The CDR3, as DNA: TGTGCCAGCAGCCAGGACAGGGTTCGCACCGGGGAGCTGTTTTTT. The whole variable domain, filled in from reference TRBV5-4 and TRBJ2-2, reads ETGVTQSPTHLIKTRGQQVTLRCSSQSGHNTVSWYQQALGQGPQFIFQYYREEENGRGNFPPRFSGLQFPNYSSELNVNALELDDSALYLCASSQDRVRTGELFFGEGSRLTVL.

The CDR3 here is CASSVEPLSYNEQFF. CDR3 bases: TGTGCCAGCAGCGTAGAGCCCCTCTCCTACAATGAGCAGTTCTTC. The V and J genes are TRBV9 and TRBJ2-1, with no clear D. The CDR3 consists of 15 residues. Germline V gene data show CDR1 as SGDLS and CDR2 as YYNGEE. V lost 0 bases, J lost 0 bases, and 7 bases lay in between. The full variable domain, completed using reference TRBV9 and TRBJ2-1, is DSGVTQTPKHLITATGQRVTLRCSPRSGDLSVYWYQQSLDQGLQFLIQYYNGEERAKGNILERFSAQQFPDLHSELNLSSLELGDSALYFCASSVEPLSYNEQFFGPGTRLTVL.

The chain employs TRBV10-3 and TRBJ2-7, with 7 nucleotides matching TRBD1. The J segment lost 1 base and the V segment lost 3 bases, leaving 6 bases of the junction unmatched. The germline V gene encodes CDR1 ENHRY and CDR2 SYGVKD. The CDR3 totals 15 residues. The CDR3 region is CAISDSRGSSYEQYF. The CDR3 DNA follows: TGTGCCATCAGTGATTCCAGGGGGAGTTCCTACGAGCAGTACTTC.

The CDR3: CASSYKMALAGVGEQYF. CDR3 DNA sequence: TGTGCCAGCAGCTACAAAATGGCGCTAGCGGGAGTCGGTGAGCAGTACTTC. The genes are TRBV5-4 and TRBJ2-7, with 10 bases identical to TRBD2. V dropped 3 bases and J dropped 7; count of bases not matched to a gene: 16. Germline values: CDR1 SGHNT, CDR2 YYREEE (reference sequence). CDR3 length equals 17 residues.

This clone appeared a single time. The chain has TRBV14 and TRBJ1-1; possible D gene TRBD1, 6 bases. CDR1 SGHDN and CDR2 FVKESK come from the germline V gene. V was pared by 4 bases and J by 0 bases, with 18 bases between. The CDR3 totals 17 residues. CDR3 bases: TGTGCCAGCAGCCTTTTTTTGACAGGACACATGAACACTGAAGCTTTCTTT. Translating gives CASSLFLTGHMNTEAFF.

V is TRBV2 and J is TRBJ2-6, with a tentative D call TRBD1 (6 bases). Germline loops: CDR1 SNHLY, CDR2 FYNNEI. V lost 6 bases and J 0 bases, leaving 15 bases between the germline ends. The CDR3 contains 17 residues. The CDR3 region is CASSPHWTASGANVLTF. CDR3 coding DNA: TGTGCCAGCAGCCCTCACTGGACAGCCTCTGGGGCCAACGTCCTGACTTTC. The variable domain in full, with the rest retrieved from reference TRBV2 and TRBJ2-6, is EPEVTQTPSHQVTQMGQEVILRCVPISNHLYFYWYRQILGQKVEFLVSFYNNEISEKSEIFDDQFSVERPDGSNFTLKIRSTKLEDSAMYFCASSPHWTASGANVLTFGAGSRLTVL.

The gene calls are TRBV7-9 and TRBJ1-4; 9 bases line up with TRBD1. The CDR3 runs to 14 residues. After removal of 5 bases from V and 7 bases from J, the junction contained 5 bases not matched to a gene. Germline CDR1 SEHNR, CDR2 FQNEAQ (reference sequence). CDR3 DNA: TGTGCCAGCAGCCGGACAGGGGAGAGTGAAAAACTGTTTTTT. As protein: CASSRTGESEKLFF.

The CDR3 spells CASSPPGQNSPLHF. The CDR3, as DNA: TGTGCCAGCTCACCGCCAGGTCAAAATTCACCCCTCCACTTT. V is TRBV18 and J is TRBJ1-6; D uncertain. Between the trimmed V and J ends, which lost 3 bases and 7 bases, there was a span of 10 bases. The CDR3 is 14 residues long. The germline CDR1 and CDR2 sequences are KGHSH and LQKENI.

This chain connects TRBV30 to TRBJ2-5; 8 nucleotides line up with TRBD2. The trim removed 2 bases at V and 5 bases at J, leaving 16 bases unmatched. The CDR3 spans 17 residues. Germline values: CDR1 GTSNPN, CDR2 SVGIG (reference sequence). The DNA for the CDR3 is TGTGCCTGGAGTCCTCAGGGGAGCGGACTAGCTGGGGAGACCCAGTACTTC. Translation: CAWSPQGSGLAGETQYF.

This clone appeared a single time. The CDR3 DNA follows: TGTGCCAGCAGTGAAATCCTTCGGTTTCAGGGGGCTATTACGGCTTCTGGGGCCAACGTCCTGACTTTC. Protein product: CASSEILRFQGAITASGANVLTF. The chain recombines TRBV2 with TRBJ2-6; 8 bases are a match to TRBD1. The CDR3 has 23 residues. Per germline, CDR1 SNHLY and CDR2 FYNNEI. J gave up 1 base and V 2 bases, and 22 bases lay outside the gene matches.

The chain combines TRBV7-2 with TRBJ2-3; 7 nucleotides line up with TRBD2. The V segment lost 5 bases and the J segment 6 bases; nucleotides outside the gene matches: 17. This CDR3 contains 17 residues. The germline V gene encodes CDR1 SGHTA and CDR2 FQGNSA. CDR3 bases: TGTGCCAGCAGCCGCCCTAGAGCGGGGACCGGCGCGGATACGCAGTATTTT. Its translation is CASSRPRAGTGADTQYF.

For the CDR3, the DNA is TGCGCCAGCAGCCAAGATAGTGAATCTAACACTGAAGCTTTCTTT. Protein: CASSQDSESNTEAFF. This rearrangement joins TRBV4-1 to TRBJ1-1; the D is unclear. CDR1 MGHRA and CDR2 YSYEKL come from the germline V gene. CDR3 size: 15 residues. V was trimmed by 0 bases and J by 2 bases, leaving 10 bases between them.

The V gene is TRBV12-3 or TRBV12-4, the J gene TRBJ2-5; tentative D call: TRBD2 (5 bases). Trimming removed 6 bases from V and 3 bases from J, with 11 bases in between. The CDR3 extends over 13 amino acids. CDR3 loop: CASRHRTEETQYF. The CDR3 DNA reads TGTGCCAGCAGACATAGGACTGAAGAGACCCAGTACTTC.

This clone has only a few counts. The chain couples TRBV11-2 to TRBJ1-2, with no clear D. V was cut by 5 bases and J by 2 bases, with 3 bases left in between. Germline V gene data show CDR1 as SGHAT and CDR2 as FQNNGV. The CDR3 is 11 amino acids. The DNA of the CDR3 is TGTGCCAGCAGCCAAAACTATGGCTACACCTTC. Translated: CASSQNYGYTF.

The chain employs TRBV10-3 and TRBJ1-2; unclear D gene. In germline, CDR1 is ENHRY, CDR2 SYGVKD. The CDR3 is made up of 15 amino acids. Trimming removed 0 bases from V and 7 bases from J, with 15 bases in between. The CDR3: CAISESWPPLSGYTF. CDR3 coding DNA: TGTGCCATCAGTGAGTCGTGGCCTCCGCTTTCTGGCTACACCTTC.

V usage is TRBV5-6 and J usage is TRBJ1-2; TRBD1 matches 7 bases. Looked up from germline, CDR1 is SGHDT and CDR2 is YYEEEE. The CDR3 runs 19 residues. V gave up 1 base and J gave up 2 bases; unmatched junction bases: 17. The CDR3, as DNA: TGTGCCAGCAGCTTGACGTCGCCGGGACAGCCATTGTCCAACTATGGCTACACCTTC. Amino acid sequence: CASSLTSPGQPLSNYGYTF.

This chain connects TRBV6-4 to TRBJ2-2, with a weak D call TRBD2 (6 bases). Between the trimmed V and J ends, which lost 4 bases and 4 bases, there was a span of 7 bases. Germline values: CDR1 MRHNA, CDR2 SNTAGT. The CDR3 has 13 amino acids. The CDR3 nucleotides are TGTGCCAGCAGTGTTAGCGGCACCGGGGAGCTGTTTTTT. Its protein product is CASSVSGTGELFF.

This chain joins TRBV30 and TRBJ2-1; unclear D gene. V lost 4 bases and J lost 8, with 12 bases in between. The CDR3 runs to 12 residues. The germline gives CDR1 GTSNPN, CDR2 SVGIG (reference sequence). In nucleotides, the CDR3 is TGTGCCTGGAAACCCCTACCCCATGAGCAGTTCTTC. Translating it yields CAWKPLPHEQFF.

The rearrangement uses TRBV6-5 and TRBJ1-3; D is undetermined. V lost 0 bases and J 2 bases, leaving 8 bases between the germline ends. Germline V gene sequence: CDR1 MNHEY, CDR2 SVGAGI. The CDR3 is 15 amino acids. DNA of the CDR3: TGTGCCAGCAGTTACTCCCGGGAGGCTGGAAACACCATATATTTT. It translates to CASSYSREAGNTIYF.

This chain uses TRBV27 with TRBJ1-2; tentatively, D is TRBD1 (5 bases). Germline CDR1 is MNHEY and CDR2 is SMNVEV (reference sequence). The CDR3 sequence is 14 residues long. Trimming stripped 6 bases from V and 5 bases from J, with 16 bases between. The CDR3 loop reads CASRPGRVLYGYTF. The CDR3 nucleotides read TGTGCCAGCAGACCAGGCAGGGTCCTTTATGGCTACACCTTC.

This chain links TRBV3-1 (or the pseudogene TRBV3-2) with TRBJ1-1; D call uncertain. V was cut by 0 bases and J by 10 bases, with 12 bases left in between. The germline V gene has CDR1 LGHDT and CDR2 YNNKEL (reference sequence). This CDR3 spans 13 amino acids. The CDR3 region has the DNA TGTGCCAGCAGCCAAGAGGGGAGACCTGGAGCTTTCTTT. This encodes CASSQEGRPGAFF.